Given below is one TCR beta chain in context. This entry belongs to a study of blood T cells in healthy people across ages. All donors came from Russia, were Caucasian and healthy, and spanned ages roughly 6 to 95. A J-beta primer mix and a sample-barcoded 5' primer were used in a second PCR of about 7 to 11 cycles. TCRdb fed the 5' RACE reads into MiXCR, producing one record per CDR3 protein. The sample shows around 1,100,000 distinct CDR3 sequences, about two fifths of them seen only once. The TCR sequence derives from a man between 18 and 35 years old in good health. Sequencing input: blood.

CDR3: CAISESEVHYEQYF. The CDR3 nucleotides read TGTGCCATCAGTGAGTCCGAGGTTCACTACGAGCAGTACTTC. This chain uses TRBV10-3 with TRBJ2-7; D remains ambiguous. The CDR3 is made up of 14 amino acids. V lost 0 bases to trimming and J lost 3 bases, with 9 bases between them. The germline V gene encodes CDR1 ENHRY and CDR2 SYGVKD.